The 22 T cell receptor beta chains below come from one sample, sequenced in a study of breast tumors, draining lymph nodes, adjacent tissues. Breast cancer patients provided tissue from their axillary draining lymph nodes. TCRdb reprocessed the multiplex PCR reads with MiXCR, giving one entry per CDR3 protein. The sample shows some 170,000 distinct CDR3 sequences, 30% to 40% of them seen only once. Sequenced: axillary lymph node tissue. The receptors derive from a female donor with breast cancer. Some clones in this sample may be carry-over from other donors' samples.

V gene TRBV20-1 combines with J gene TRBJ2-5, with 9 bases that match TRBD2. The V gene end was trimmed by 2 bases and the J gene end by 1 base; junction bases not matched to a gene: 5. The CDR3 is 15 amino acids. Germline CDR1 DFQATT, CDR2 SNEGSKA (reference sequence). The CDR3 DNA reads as TGCAGTGCTAGATTTAGCGGGGGTTTCCAAGAGACCCAGTACTTC. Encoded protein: CSARFSGGFQETQYF.

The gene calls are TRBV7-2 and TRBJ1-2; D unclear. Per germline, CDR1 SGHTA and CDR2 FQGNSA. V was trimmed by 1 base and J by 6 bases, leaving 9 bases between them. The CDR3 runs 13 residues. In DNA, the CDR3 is TGTGCCAGCAGCTTAGTGGGGTACCATGGCTACACCTTC. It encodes CASSLVGYHGYTF.

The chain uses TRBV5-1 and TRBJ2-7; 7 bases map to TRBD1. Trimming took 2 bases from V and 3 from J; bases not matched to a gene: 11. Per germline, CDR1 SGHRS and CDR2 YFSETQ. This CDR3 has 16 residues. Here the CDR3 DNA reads TGCGCCAGCAGCTTCCTAGGGGGACAGTCTTACTACGAGCAGTACTTC. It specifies CASSFLGGQSYYEQYF.

The CDR3 DNA follows: TGTGCCAGCAGCCCCGGGACAGGACTCTACGAGCAGTACTTC. The encoded protein is CASSPGTGLYEQYF. The rearrangement links TRBV6-5 to TRBJ2-7; the match to TRBD1 covers 8 bases. The V gene's germline CDR1 is MNHEY and CDR2 SVGAGI. The CDR3 length is 14 residues. Unmatched junction bases numbered 7, after V lost 6 bases and J lost 3 bases.

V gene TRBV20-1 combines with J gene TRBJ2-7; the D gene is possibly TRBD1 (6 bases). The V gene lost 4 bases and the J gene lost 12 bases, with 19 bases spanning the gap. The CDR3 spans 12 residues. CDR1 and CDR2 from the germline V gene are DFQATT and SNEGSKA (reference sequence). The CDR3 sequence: CSATTGSYGRYF. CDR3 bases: TGCAGTGCTACTACAGGGTCCTACGGGCGGTACTTC.

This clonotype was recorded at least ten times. CDR3 nucleotide sequence: TGCGCCAGCAGCCTTAGGAGCGGGGGAGTATCCTACGAGCAGTACTTC. Protein: CASSLRSGGVSYEQYF. The V call is TRBV4-1, the J call TRBJ2-7; 8 nucleotides match TRBD2. V lost 4 bases, J lost 1 base, and 9 bases stayed unmatched. The germline V gene has CDR1 MGHRA and CDR2 YSYEKL. The CDR3 consists of 16 residues.

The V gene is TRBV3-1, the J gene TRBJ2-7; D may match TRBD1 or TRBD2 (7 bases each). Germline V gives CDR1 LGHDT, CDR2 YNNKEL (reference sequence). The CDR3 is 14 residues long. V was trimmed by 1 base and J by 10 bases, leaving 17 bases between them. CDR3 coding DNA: TGTGCCAGCAGCCAAGGAGCAGGGGGGAGGGACCAGTACTTC. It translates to CASSQGAGGRDQYF.

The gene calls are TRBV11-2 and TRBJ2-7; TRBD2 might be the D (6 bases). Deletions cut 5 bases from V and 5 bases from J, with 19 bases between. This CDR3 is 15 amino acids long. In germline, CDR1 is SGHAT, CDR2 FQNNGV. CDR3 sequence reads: CASSPLRGRDNEQYF. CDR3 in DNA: TGTGCCAGCAGCCCCCTCCGGGGGAGAGATAACGAGCAGTACTTC.

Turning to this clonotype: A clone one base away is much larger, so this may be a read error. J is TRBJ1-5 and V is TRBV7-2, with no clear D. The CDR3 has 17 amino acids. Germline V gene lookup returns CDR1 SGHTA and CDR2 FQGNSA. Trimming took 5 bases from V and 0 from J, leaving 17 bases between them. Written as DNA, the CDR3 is TGTGCCAGCAGCCTTTGTGGATCGACCTATAGCAATCAGCCCCAGCATTTT. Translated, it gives CASSLCGSTYSNQPQHF.

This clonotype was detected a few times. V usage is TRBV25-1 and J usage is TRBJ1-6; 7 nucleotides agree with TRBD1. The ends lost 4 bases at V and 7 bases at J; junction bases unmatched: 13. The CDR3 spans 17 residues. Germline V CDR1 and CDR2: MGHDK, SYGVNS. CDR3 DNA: TGTGCCAGCAGTGCCCTAGCCCGGGACAGTCGCAATTCACCCCTCCACTTT. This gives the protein CASSALARDSRNSPLHF.

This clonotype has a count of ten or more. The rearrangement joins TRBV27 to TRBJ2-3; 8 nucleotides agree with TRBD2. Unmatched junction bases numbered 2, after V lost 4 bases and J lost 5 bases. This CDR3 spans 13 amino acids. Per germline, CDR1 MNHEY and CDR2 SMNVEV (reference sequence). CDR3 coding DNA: TGTGCCAGCAGTTCCCTAGCGGGAGATACGCAGTATTTT. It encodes CASSSLAGDTQYF.

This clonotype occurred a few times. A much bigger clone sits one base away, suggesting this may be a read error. CDR3 loop: CASRSGTIRYNEQLF. The CDR3 DNA follows: TGTGCCAGCAGGAGCGGGACAATACGGTACAATGAGCAGCTCTTC. The chain uses TRBV7-9 and TRBJ2-1; D perhaps matches TRBD2 (7 bases). The germline CDR1 and CDR2 sequences are SEHNR and FQNEAQ (reference sequence). This CDR3 region has 15 residues.

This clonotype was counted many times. The CDR3 region is CASPSYNEQFF. In DNA, the CDR3 is TGTGCCAGCCCCTCCTACAATGAGCAGTTCTTC. The chain links TRBV5-8 to TRBJ2-1, with D unresolved. In germline, CDR1 is SGHTS, CDR2 YDEGEE. Trimming removed 7 bases from V and 0 bases from J, with 2 bases in between. The CDR3 consists of 11 residues.

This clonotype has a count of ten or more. This CDR3 reads CASSFVNYGYTF. As DNA, the CDR3 is TGTGCCAGCAGTTTCGTTAACTATGGCTACACCTTC. The V call is TRBV28, the J call TRBJ1-2, with D uncertain. Trimming shortened V by 3 bases and J by 1 base, and 3 bases separated the two germline ends. Germline V gene lookup returns CDR1 MDHEN and CDR2 SYDVKM. The CDR3 loop spans 12 amino acids.

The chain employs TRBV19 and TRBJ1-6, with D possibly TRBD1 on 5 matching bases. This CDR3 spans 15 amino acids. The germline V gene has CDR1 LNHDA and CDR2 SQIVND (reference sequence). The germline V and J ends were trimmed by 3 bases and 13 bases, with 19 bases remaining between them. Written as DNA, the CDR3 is TGTGCCAGTAGTATCGTGGAAGGGGCCCGTTCGCCCCTCCACTTT. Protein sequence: CASSIVEGARSPLHF.

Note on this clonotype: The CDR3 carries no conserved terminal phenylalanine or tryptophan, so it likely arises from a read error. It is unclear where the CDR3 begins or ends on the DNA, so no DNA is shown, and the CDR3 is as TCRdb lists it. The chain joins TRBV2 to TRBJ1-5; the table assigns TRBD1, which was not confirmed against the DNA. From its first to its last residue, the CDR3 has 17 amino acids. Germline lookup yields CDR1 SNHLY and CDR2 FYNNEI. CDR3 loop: CASSEFRTGGGNQPQHL.

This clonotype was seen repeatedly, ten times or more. The CDR3 spells CASSVSRETQYF. In DNA, the CDR3 is TGTGCCAGCAGCGTCTCGAGGGAGACCCAGTACTTC. The gene calls are TRBV5-8 and TRBJ2-5; D gene unclear. This CDR3 has 12 residues. CDR1 and CDR2 from the germline V gene are SGHTS and YDEGEE. The V end lost 4 bases, the J end lost 5 bases, and 9 bases lay between the germline ends. Together with reference TRBV5-8 and TRBJ2-5, the CDR3 gives the full variable domain: EAGVTQSPTHLIKTRGQQATLRCSPISGHTSVYWYQQALGLGLQFLLWYDEGEERNRGNFPPRFSGRQFPNYSSELNVNALELEDSALYLCASSVSRETQYFGPGTRLLVL.

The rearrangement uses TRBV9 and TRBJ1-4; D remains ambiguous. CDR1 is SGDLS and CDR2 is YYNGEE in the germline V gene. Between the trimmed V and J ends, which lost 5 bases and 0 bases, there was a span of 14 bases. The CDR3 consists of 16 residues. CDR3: CASSSGRAATNEKLFF. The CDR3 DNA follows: TGTGCCAGCAGTAGCGGACGTGCCGCAACTAATGAAAAACTGTTTTTT.

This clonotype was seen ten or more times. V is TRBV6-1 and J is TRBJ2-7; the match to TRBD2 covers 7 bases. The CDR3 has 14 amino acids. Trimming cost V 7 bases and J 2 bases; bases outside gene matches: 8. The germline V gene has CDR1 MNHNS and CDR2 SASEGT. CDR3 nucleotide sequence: TGTGCCAGCATTACCAGCGGGGCCGCCTACGAGCAGTACTTC. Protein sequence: CASITSGAAYEQYF.

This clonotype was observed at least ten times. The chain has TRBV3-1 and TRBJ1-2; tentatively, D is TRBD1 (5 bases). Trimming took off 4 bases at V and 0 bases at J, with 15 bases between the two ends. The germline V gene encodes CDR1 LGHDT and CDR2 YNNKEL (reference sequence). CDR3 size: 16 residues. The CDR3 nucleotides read TGTGCCAGCAGCCCCGGGTCGGGGCGAGCTAACTATGGCTACACCTTC. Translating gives CASSPGSGRANYGYTF.

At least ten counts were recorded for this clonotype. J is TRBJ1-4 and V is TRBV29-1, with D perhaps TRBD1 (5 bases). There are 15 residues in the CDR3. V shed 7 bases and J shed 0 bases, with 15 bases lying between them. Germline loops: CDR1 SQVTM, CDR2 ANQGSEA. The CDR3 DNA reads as TGCAGCGCCCGGAGGGGATTTGCAACTAATGAAAAACTGTTTTTT. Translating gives CSARRGFATNEKLFF.

The CDR3 loop reads CATSSPLPGQPKLFF. CDR3 DNA sequence: TGTGCCACCAGCAGCCCTCTACCGGGACAGCCAAAGCTGTTTTTT. The chain couples TRBV15 to TRBJ2-2; 7 bases are shared with TRBD1. Trimming removed 3 bases from V and 12 bases from J; junction bases left unmatched: 13. This CDR3 region has 15 residues. Germline V lookup: CDR1 LNHNV, CDR2 YYDKDF (reference sequence).